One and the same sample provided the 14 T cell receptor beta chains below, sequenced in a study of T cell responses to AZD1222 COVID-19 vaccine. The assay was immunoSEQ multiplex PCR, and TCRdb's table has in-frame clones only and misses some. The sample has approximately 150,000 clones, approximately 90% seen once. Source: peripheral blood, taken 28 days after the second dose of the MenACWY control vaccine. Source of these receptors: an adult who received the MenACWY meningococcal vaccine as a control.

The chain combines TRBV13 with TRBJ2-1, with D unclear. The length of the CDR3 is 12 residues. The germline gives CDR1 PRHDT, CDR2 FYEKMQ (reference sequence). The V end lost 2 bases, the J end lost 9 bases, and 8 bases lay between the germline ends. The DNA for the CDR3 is TGTGCCAGCAGCTTAATCCCTGGTGAGCAGTTCTTC. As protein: CASSLIPGEQFF.

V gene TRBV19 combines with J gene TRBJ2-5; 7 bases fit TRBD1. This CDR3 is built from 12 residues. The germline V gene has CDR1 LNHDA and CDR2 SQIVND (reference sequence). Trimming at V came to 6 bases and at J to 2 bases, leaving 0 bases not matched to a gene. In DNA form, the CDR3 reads TGTGCCAGTAGCAGGGGGCAAGAGACCCAGTACTTC. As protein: CASSRGQETQYF.

In DNA, the CDR3 is TGTGCCAGCAGTTTGAGGTGGTATGAGCAGTTCTTC. Its translation: CASSLRWYEQFF. V is TRBV28 and J is TRBJ2-1; D gene uncertain. V was pared by 3 bases and J by 8 bases, with 8 bases between. This CDR3 has 12 amino acids. The germline V gene has CDR1 MDHEN and CDR2 SYDVKM.

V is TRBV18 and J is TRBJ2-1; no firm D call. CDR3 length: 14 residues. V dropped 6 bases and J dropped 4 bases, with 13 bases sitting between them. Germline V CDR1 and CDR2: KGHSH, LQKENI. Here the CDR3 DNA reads TGTGCCAGCTCTACCTACCAGGAGTACAATGAGCAGTTCTTC. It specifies CASSTYQEYNEQFF.

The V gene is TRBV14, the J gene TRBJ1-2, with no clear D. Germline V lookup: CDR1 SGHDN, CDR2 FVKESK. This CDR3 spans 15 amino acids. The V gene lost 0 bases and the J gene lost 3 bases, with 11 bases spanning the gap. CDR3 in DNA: TGTGCCAGCAGCCAAGATCTGGGCAGCTACTATGGCTACACCTTC. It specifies CASSQDLGSYYGYTF.

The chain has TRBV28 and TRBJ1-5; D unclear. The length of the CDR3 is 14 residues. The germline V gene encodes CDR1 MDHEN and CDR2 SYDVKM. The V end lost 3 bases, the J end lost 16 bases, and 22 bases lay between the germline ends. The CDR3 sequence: CASSFAQGYGSVHF. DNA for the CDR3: TGTGCCAGCAGTTTCGCACAAGGGTATGGGTCTGTCCATTTT.

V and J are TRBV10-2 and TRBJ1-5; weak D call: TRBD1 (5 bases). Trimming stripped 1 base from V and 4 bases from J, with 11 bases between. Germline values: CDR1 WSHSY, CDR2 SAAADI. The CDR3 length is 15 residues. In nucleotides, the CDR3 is TGCGCCAGCAGTGAGTTGGGTGGGGGGAATCAGCCCCAGCATTTT. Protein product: CASSELGGGNQPQHF.

The CDR3 sequence is CASSISGTAREQYF. The DNA for the CDR3 is TGTGCCAGTAGTATTAGTGGGACGGCGAGGGAGCAGTACTTC. The gene calls are TRBV19 and TRBJ2-7, with D perhaps matching TRBD1 or TRBD2 (5 bases each). V was clipped by 3 bases and J by 7 bases, with 16 bases between them. Germline V gene sequence: CDR1 LNHDA, CDR2 SQIVND (reference sequence). The CDR3 is made up of 14 amino acids.

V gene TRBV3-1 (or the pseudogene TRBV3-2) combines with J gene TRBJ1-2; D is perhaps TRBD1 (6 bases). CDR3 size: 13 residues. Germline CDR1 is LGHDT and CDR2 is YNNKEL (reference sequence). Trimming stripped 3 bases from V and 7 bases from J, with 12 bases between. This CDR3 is CASSQTQGGGYTF. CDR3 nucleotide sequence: TGTGCCAGCAGCCAGACACAGGGTGGTGGCTACACCTTC.

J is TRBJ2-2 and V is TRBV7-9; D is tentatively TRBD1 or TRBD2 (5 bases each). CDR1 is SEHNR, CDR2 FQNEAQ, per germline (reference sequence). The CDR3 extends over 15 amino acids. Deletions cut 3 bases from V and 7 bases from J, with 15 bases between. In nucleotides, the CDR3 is TGTGCCAGCAGCTTGGGACGGCCGGAACGCGGGGAGCTGTTTTTT. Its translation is CASSLGRPERGELFF.

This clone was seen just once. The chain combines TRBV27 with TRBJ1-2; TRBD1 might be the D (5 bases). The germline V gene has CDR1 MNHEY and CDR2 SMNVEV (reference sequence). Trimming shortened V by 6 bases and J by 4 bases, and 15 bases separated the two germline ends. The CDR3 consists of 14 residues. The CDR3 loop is CASRAPPGTYGYTF. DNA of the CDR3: TGTGCCAGCAGGGCCCCCCCAGGGACCTATGGCTACACCTTC.

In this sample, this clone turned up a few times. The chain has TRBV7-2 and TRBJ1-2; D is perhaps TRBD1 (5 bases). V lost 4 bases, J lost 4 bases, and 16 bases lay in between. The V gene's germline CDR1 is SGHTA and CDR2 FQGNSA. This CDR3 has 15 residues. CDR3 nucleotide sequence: TGTGCCAGCAGCTCTAGTACCGGGACGCCCTATGGCTACACCTTC. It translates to CASSSSTGTPYGYTF.

The CDR3 reads CAITGGEDQPQHF. The CDR3 DNA reads TGTGCCATCACAGGGGGCGAGGATCAGCCCCAGCATTTT. The chain uses TRBV10-3 and TRBJ1-5; TRBD1 agrees at 8 bases. The CDR3 covers 13 residues. The J segment lost 5 bases and the V segment lost 7 bases, leaving 4 bases of the junction unmatched. The germline gives CDR1 ENHRY, CDR2 SYGVKD.

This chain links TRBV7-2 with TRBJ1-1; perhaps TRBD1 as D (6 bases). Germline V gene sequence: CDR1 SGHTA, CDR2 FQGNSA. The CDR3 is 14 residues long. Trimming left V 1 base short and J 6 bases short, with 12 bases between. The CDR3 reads CASSLGGPHPEAFF. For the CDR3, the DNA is TGTGCCAGCAGCTTAGGGGGGCCACATCCTGAAGCTTTCTTT.